The rows below give T cell receptor beta chains drawn from one sample of a study of regulatory T cells in long-lasting Graves disease. TCRdb recomputed calls from the multiplex PCR reads with MiXCR, one row per CDR3 protein. Altogether under 300,000 distinct CDR3 sequences are present, approximately 20% being singletons, with the ten largest covering around 20%. The material was peripheral blood mononuclear cells (PBMCs), obtained at new diagnosis, from a patient treated with antithyroid drugs. All receptors come from a female donor with Graves disease. CDR3s include the opening cysteine and the closing phenylalanine or tryptophan. The D gene is left open where the match is weak. Rows give clone size only sometimes, using once, few, many, or a class for an expanded clone.

NA,17,TRBJ2-7,TRBV6-5,NA,CASSLRPPRTEYYEQYF,TGTGCCAGCAGTTTGAGACCACCTAGGACGGAGTACTACGAGCAGTACTTC
TRBD2,15,TRBJ2-7,TRBV27,many,CASSNSGLAGYEQYF,TGTGCCAGCAGTAATTCGGGACTAGCGGGCTACGAGCAGTACTTC
NA,15,TRBJ1-5,TRBV15,many,CATSRVRPGNQPQHF,TGTGCCACCAGCAGAGTACGGCCCGGCAATCAGCCCCAGCATTTT
TRBD2,18,TRBJ2-7,TRBV20-1,NA,CSAHKPGTSGRAGYEQYF,TGCAGTGCTCACAAACCGGGGACTAGCGGGAGGGCCGGGTACGAGCAGTACTTC
NA,14,TRBJ2-3,TRBV11-2,many,CASSLSGERDTQYF,TGTGCCAGCAGCTTATCGGGAGAACGGGATACGCAGTATTTT
NA,14,TRBJ2-1,TRBV7-3,few,CASSQGAGMDEQFF,TGTGCCAGCAGCCAAGGGGCAGGGATGGATGAGCAGTTCTTC
NA,13,TRBJ2-2,TRBV5-6,many,CASSLGGTGELFF,TGTGCCAGCAGCTTGGGGGGGACCGGGGAGCTGTTTTTT
NA,14,TRBJ2-5,TRBV11-3,many,CASSYTWEKETQYF,TGTGCCAGCAGCTACACATGGGAAAAAGAGACCCAGTACTTC
NA,15,TRBJ1-1,TRBV10-2,many,CAGRASLTGNTEAFF,TGCGCCGGGAGGGCCTCCTTGACAGGGAACACTGAAGCTTTCTTT
TRBD2,15,TRBJ2-3,TRBV6-5,many,CASSSDPSGVDTQYF,TGTGCCAGCAGTTCGGACCCGAGCGGGGTTGATACGCAGTATTTT
NA,16,TRBJ2-2,TRBV30,many,CAWSVKWLENTGELFF,TGTGCCTGGAGTGTAAAGTGGTTAGAGAACACCGGGGAGCTGTTTTTT
NA,14,TRBJ2-7,TRBV12-3/TRBV12-4,many,CASSPGHGSYEQYF,TGTGCCAGCAGTCCGGGACACGGATCCTACGAGCAGTACTTC
TRBD2,13,TRBJ2-5,TRBV6-1,many,CASNAGGAGTQYF,TGTGCCAGCAACGCGGGAGGTGCCGGGACCCAGTACTTC
NA,15,TRBJ2-1,TRBV27,many,CASSPTREIVYEQFF,TGTGCCAGCAGCCCAACCCGGGAGATCGTCTATGAGCAGTTCTTC
TRBD2,13,TRBJ2-3,TRBV7-2,NA,CASIIAGADTQYF,TGTGCCAGCATCATAGCGGGAGCAGATACGCAGTATTTT
NA,15,TRBJ2-7,TRBV11-2,many,CASSLLEVGSYEQYF,TGTGCCAGCAGCTTACTCGAGGTGGGCTCCTACGAGCAGTACTTC
TRBD1,14,TRBJ2-5,TRBV6-5,many,CASSYTDRGVAQYF,TGTGCCAGCAGTTACACGGACAGGGGGGTGGCCCAGTACTTC